This paragraph covers one TCR beta chain sequence. The CDR3 has 16 residues. Trimming removed 1 base from V and 6 bases from J, with 18 bases in between. CDR1 SEHNR and CDR2 FQNEAQ come from the germline V gene (reference sequence). The sample comes from a study of CD8+CD57+ T cells in acquired aplastic anemia. The study profiled TCR beta VDJ and CDR3 using genomic DNA as template. Via MiXCR, TCRdb re-called the reads, giving one row per CDR3 protein. The sample has 150,000 or so distinct CDR3 sequences, 63% seen once. The chain has TRBV7-9 and TRBJ2-5; D not resolved. This TCR was recovered from a human donor in good health. The sample was sorted CD4+, CD8+, or CD8+CD57+ T cells (not recorded which) from PBMCs. CDR3 region: CASSLVVLQREQTQYF. The CDR3 nucleotides read TGTGCCAGCAGCTTAGTCGTGCTCCAAAGAGAACAGACCCAGTACTTC.